Sequencing of this T cell receptor (beta chain) was carried out in a study of T cell responses to AZD1222 COVID-19 vaccine. Study at large: Pooling covered second doses at about 4 or about 12 weeks.

This table comes from immunoSEQ multiplex PCR, and its TCRdb copy is limited to in-frame clones, with some not included. The sample includes around 140,000 clones, 85% to 95% of them seen just once. Trimming at V came to 5 bases and at J to 2 bases, leaving 4 bases not matched to a gene. This CDR3 contains 16 residues. Germline-derived CDR1 and CDR2 are PRHDT and FYEKMQ (reference sequence). Study outcomes and limitations: Clonal diversity was possibly underestimated; the donors were predominantly white British and more often female.

Of note for this clone: Its antigen is not identified.

The source material was peripheral blood, sampled on day 0 of AZD1222 vaccination. The chain links TRBV13 to TRBJ2-3; 13 bases are a match to TRBD2. This TCR derives from an adult in good health. The CDR3 sequence: CASSPTSGGSTDTQYF. The CDR3 bases are TGTGCCAGCAGCCCGACTAGCGGGGGGTCCACAGATACGCAGTATTTT.